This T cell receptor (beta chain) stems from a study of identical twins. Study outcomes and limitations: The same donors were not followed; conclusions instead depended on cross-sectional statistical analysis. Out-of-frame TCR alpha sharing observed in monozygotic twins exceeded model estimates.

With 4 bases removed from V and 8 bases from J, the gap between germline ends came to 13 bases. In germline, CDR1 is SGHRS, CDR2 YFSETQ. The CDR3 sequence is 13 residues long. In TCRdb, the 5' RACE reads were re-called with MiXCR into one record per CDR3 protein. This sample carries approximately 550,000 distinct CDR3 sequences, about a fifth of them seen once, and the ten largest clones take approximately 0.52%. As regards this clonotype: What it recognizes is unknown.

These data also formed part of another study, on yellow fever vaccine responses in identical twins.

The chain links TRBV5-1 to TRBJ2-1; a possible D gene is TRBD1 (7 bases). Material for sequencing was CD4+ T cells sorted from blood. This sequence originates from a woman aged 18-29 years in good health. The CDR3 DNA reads TGCGCCAGCAGCGTGCAGGGGGGCGATGAGCAGTTCTTC. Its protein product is CASSVQGGDEQFF.